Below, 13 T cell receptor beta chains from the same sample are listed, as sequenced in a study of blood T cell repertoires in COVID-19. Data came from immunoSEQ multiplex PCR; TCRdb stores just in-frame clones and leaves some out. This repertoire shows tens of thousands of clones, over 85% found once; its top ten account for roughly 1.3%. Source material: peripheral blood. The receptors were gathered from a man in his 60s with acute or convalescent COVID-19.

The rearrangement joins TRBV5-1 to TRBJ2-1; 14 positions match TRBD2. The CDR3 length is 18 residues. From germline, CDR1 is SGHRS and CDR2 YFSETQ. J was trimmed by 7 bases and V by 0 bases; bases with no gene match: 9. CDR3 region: CASSLAGLAGAPVNEQFF. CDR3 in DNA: TGCGCCAGCAGCTTGGCGGGACTAGCGGGGGCCCCCGTGAATGAGCAGTTCTTC.

The CDR3: CASSSGTGANSPLHF. CDR3 DNA: TGTGCCAGCAGCTCGGGGACAGGGGCTAATTCACCCCTCCACTTT. The rearrangement links TRBV7-9 to TRBJ1-6; TRBD1 matches 10 bases. The germline V gene has CDR1 SEHNR and CDR2 FQNEAQ (reference sequence). V lost 4 bases, J lost 6 bases, and 3 bases stayed unmatched. This CDR3 has 15 amino acids.

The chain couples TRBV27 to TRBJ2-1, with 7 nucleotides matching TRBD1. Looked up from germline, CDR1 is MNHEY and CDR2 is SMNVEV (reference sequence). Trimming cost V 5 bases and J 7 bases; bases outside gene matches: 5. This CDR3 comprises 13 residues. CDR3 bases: TGTGCCAGCAGTCCTAAGGGGGCGAATGAGCAGTTCTTC. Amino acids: CASSPKGANEQFF.

CDR3 amino acids: CANRQGQNYEQYF. DNA for the CDR3: TGTGCCAACAGACAGGGGCAGAACTACGAGCAGTACTTC. The V call is TRBV12-3 or TRBV12-4, the J call TRBJ2-7; 8 bases agree with TRBD1. The J segment lost 3 bases and the V segment lost 10 bases, leaving 8 bases of the junction unmatched. This CDR3 comprises 13 residues.

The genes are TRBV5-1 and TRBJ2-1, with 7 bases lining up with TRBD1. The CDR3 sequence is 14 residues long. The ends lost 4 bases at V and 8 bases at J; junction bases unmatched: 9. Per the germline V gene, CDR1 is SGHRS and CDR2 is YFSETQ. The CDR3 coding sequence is TGCGCCAGCAGCCAAAGACAGGGAATGGATGAGCAGTTCTTC. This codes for CASSQRQGMDEQFF. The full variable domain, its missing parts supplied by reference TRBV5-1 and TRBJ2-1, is KAGVTQTPRYLIKTRGQQVTLSCSPISGHRSVSWYQQTPGQGLQFLFEYFSETQRNKGNFPGRFSGRQFSNSRSEMNVSTLELGDSALYLCASSQRQGMDEQFFGPGTRLTVL.

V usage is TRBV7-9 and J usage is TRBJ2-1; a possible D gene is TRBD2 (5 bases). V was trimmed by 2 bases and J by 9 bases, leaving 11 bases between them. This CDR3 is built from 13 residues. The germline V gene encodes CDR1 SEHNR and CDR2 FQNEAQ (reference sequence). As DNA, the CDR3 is TGTGCCAGCAGCTTAACTAGTCTTTTTGAGCAGTTCTTC. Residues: CASSLTSLFEQFF.

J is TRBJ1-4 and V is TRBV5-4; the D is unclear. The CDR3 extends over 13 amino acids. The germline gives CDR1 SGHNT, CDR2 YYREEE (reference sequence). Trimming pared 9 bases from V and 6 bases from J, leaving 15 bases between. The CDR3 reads CATRLAGDEKLFF. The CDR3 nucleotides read TGTGCCACCAGATTGGCGGGAGATGAAAAACTGTTTTTT. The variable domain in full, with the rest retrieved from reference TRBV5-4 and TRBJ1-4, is ETGVTQSPTHLIKTRGQQVTLRCSSQSGHNTVSWYQQALGQGPQFIFQYYREEENGRGNFPPRFSGLQFPNYSSELNVNALELDDSALYLCATRLAGDEKLFFGSGTQLSVL.

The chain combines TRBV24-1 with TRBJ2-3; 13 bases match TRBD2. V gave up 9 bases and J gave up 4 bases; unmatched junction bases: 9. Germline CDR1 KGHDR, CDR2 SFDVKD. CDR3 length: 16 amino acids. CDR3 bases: TGTGCCACCCTCCACGGGACTAGCGGGGTCTCAGATACGCAGTATTTT. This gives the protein CATLHGTSGVSDTQYF.

In DNA form, the CDR3 reads TGCGCCAGCGCCGACAGGGGGCAGACCAAGGACATTCAGTACTTC. This sequence encodes CASADRGQTKDIQYF. V gene TRBV5-1 combines with J gene TRBJ2-4; TRBD1 matches 10 bases. Germline V gene data show CDR1 as SGHRS and CDR2 as YFSETQ. This CDR3 spans 15 amino acids. Trimming at V came to 7 bases and at J to 8 bases, leaving 12 bases not matched to a gene. Drawing the rest from reference TRBV5-1 and TRBJ2-4, the complete variable domain is KAGVTQTPRYLIKTRGQQVTLSCSPISGHRSVSWYQQTPGQGLQFLFEYFSETQRNKGNFPGRFSGRQFSNSRSEMNVSTLELGDSALYLCASADRGQTKDIQYFGAGTRLSVL.

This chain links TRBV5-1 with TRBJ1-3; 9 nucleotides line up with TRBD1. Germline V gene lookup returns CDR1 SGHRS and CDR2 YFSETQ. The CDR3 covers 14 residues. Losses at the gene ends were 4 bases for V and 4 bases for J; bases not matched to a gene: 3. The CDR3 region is CASSPGTGGNTIYF. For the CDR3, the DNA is TGCGCCAGCAGCCCCGGGACAGGGGGAAACACCATATATTTT.

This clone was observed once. The CDR3 sequence is CATSEALAGGLGEQYF. In DNA form, the CDR3 reads TGTGCCACCAGTGAGGCGCTAGCGGGGGGCCTCGGCGAGCAGTACTTC. The chain employs TRBV24-1 and TRBJ2-7, with 11 positions matching TRBD2. There are 16 residues in the CDR3. V lost 4 bases to trimming and J lost 6 bases; unmatched junction nucleotides: 10. Germline CDR1 reads KGHDR; CDR2 reads SFDVKD.

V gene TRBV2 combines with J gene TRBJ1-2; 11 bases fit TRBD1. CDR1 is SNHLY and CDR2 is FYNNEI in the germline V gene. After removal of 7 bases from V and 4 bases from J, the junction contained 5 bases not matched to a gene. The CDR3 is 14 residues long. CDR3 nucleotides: TGTGCCAGCACTTCCGGGACAGGGGGCTATGGCTACACCTTC. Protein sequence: CASTSGTGGYGYTF. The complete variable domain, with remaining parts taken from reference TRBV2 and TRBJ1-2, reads EPEVTQTPSHQVTQMGQEVILRCVPISNHLYFYWYRQILGQKVEFLVSFYNNEISEKSEIFDDQFSVERPDGSNFTLKIRSTKLEDSAMYFCASTSGTGGYGYTFGSGTRLTVV.

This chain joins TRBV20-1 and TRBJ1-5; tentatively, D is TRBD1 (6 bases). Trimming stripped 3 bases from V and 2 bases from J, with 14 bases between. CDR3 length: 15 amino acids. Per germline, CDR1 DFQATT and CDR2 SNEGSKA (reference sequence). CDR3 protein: CSASLGAEGNQPQHF. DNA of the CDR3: TGCAGTGCTAGTCTGGGGGCGGAGGGCAATCAGCCCCAGCATTTT.